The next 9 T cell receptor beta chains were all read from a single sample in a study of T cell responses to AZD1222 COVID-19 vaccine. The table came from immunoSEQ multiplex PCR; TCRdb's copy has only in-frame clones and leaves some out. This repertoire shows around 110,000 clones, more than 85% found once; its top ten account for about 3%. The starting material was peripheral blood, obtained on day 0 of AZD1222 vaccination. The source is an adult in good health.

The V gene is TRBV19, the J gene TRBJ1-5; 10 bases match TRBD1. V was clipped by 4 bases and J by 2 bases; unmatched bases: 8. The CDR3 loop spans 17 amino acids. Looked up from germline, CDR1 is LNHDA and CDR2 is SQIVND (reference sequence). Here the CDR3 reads CASSNSGTGVGNQPQHF. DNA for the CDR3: TGTGCCAGTAGTAACTCCGGGACAGGGGTTGGCAATCAGCCCCAGCATTTT.

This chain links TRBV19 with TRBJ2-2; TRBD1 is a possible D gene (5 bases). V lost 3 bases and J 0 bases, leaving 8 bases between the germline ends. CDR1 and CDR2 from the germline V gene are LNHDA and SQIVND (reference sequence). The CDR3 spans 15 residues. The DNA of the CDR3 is TGTGCCAGTAGTATCCAGGGCCCGAACACCGGGGAGCTGTTTTTT. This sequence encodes CASSIQGPNTGELFF.

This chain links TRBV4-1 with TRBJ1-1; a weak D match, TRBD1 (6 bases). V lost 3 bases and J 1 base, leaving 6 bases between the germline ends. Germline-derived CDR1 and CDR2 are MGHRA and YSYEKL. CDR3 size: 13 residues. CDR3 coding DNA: TGCGCCAGCAGCCAGACAGGGAACACTGAAGCTTTCTTT. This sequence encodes CASSQTGNTEAFF.

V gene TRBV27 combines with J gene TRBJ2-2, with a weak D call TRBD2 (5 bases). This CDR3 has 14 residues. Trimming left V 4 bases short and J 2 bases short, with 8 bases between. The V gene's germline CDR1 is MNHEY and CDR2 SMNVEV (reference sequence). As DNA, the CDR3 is TGTGCCAGCAGTTATGGACTCAACACCGGGGAGCTGTTTTTT. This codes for CASSYGLNTGELFF.

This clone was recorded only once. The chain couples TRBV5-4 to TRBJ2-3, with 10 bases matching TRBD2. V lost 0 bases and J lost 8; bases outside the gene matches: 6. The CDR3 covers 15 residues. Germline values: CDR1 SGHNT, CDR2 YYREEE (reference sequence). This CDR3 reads CASSLASGSPGTQYF. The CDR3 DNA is TGTGCCAGCAGCTTGGCTAGCGGGAGTCCTGGTACGCAGTATTTT.

The CDR3 is CASSEEAWPYSNQPQHF. The CDR3 nucleotides read TGTGCCAGCAGTGAAGAGGCGTGGCCTTATAGCAATCAGCCCCAGCATTTT. V is TRBV2 and J is TRBJ1-5; unclear D gene. Trimming removed 1 base at V and 0 bases at J, with 13 bases between. The CDR3 consists of 17 residues. Germline CDR1 and CDR2: SNHLY and FYNNEI.

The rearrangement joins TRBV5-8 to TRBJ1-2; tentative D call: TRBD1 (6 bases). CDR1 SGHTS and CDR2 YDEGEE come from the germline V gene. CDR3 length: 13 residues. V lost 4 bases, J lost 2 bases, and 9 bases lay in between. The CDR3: CASSRDTNYGYTF. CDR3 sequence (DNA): TGTGCCAGCAGCCGGGACACCAACTATGGCTACACCTTC.

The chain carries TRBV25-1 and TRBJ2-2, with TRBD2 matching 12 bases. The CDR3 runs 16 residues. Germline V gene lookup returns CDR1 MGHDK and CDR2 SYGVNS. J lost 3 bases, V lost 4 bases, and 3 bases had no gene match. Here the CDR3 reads CASSGPSGGDTGELFF. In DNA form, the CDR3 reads TGTGCCAGCAGTGGGCCTAGCGGGGGGGACACCGGGGAGCTGTTTTTT.

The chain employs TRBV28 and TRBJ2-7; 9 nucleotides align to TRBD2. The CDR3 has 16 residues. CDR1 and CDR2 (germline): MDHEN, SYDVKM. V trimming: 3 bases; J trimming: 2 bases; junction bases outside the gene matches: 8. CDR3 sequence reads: CASSFNVVAGAYEQYF. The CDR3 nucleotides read TGTGCCAGCAGTTTTAACGTCGTAGCGGGAGCCTACGAGCAGTACTTC.